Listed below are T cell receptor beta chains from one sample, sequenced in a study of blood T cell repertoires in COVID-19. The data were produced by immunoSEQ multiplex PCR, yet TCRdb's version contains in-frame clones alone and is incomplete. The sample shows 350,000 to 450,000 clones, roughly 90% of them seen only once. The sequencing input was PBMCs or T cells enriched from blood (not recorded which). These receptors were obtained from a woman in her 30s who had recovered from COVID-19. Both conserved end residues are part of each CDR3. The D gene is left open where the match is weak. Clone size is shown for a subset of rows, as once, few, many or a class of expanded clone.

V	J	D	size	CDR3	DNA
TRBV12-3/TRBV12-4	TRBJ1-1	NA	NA	CASSSGMNTEAFF	TGTGCCAGCAGTTCAGGGATGAACACTGAAGCTTTCTTT
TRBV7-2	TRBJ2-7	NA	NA	CASSLAHTKNEQYF	TGTGCCAGCAGCTTAGCGCACACAAAAAACGAGCAGTACTTC
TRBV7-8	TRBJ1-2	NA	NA	CASSLEVQGLDGYTF	TGTGCCAGCAGCTTAGAGGTACAGGGTCTCGATGGCTACACCTTC
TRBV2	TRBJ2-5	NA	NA	CASSPYSSVETQYF	TGTGCCAGCAGTCCTTACTCTAGCGTAGAGACCCAGTACTTC
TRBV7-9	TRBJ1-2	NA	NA	CASSLGRGGTLRKTF	TGTGCCAGCAGCTTAGGTAGGGGAGGGACCCTGAGGAAGACCTTC
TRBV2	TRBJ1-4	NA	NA	CASIVGGWNEKLFF	TGTGCCAGCATTGTCGGGGGGTGGAATGAAAAACTGTTTTTT
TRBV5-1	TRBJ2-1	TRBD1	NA	CASSWDRVDYNEQFF	TGCGCCAGCAGCTGGGACAGGGTTGACTACAATGAGCAGTTCTTC
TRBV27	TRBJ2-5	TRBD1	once	CASSLSPGQGGETQYF	TGTGCCAGCAGTTTATCGCCAGGACAGGGGGGGGAGACCCAGTACTTC
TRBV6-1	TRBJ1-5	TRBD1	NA	CASSEWTGGQPQHF	TGTGCCAGCAGTGAATGGACAGGGGGTCAGCCCCAGCATTTT
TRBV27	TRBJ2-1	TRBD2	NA	CASSFAGEYNEQFF	TGTGCCAGCAGTTTTGCGGGGGAGTACAATGAGCAGTTCTTC
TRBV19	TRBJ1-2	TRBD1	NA	CASSILIGTGSDGYTF	TGTGCCAGTAGTATTCTCATAGGGACAGGGTCTGATGGCTACACCTTC
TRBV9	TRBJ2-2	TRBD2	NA	CASSVELAGAPNTGELFF	TGTGCCAGCAGCGTAGAACTAGCGGGAGCCCCGAACACCGGGGAGCTGTTTTTT
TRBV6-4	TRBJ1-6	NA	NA	CASSDVLGSSYNSPLHF	TGTGCCAGCAGTGACGTACTAGGGAGCTCCTATAATTCACCCCTCCACTTT
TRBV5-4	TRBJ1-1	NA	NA	CASSLEPGDTEAFF	TGTGCCAGCAGCTTGGAACCAGGGGACACTGAAGCTTTCTTT
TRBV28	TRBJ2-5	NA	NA	CASSSNRARETQYF	TGTGCCAGCAGTTCTAACAGGGCCAGAGAGACCCAGTACTTC
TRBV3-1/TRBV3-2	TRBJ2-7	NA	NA	CASSLLLASPYEQYF	TGTGCCAGCAGCCTCCTCTTAGCGAGTCCTTACGAGCAGTACTTC
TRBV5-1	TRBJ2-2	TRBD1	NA	CASSGQGPNTGELFF	TGCGCCAGCAGCGGACAGGGCCCGAACACCGGGGAGCTGTTTTTT
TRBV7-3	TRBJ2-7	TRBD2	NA	CASSPPGTSNREQYF	TGTGCCAGCAGCCCACCCGGGACTAGTAATCGCGAGCAGTACTTC
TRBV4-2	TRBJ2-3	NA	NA	CASSQVTGDTQYF	TGTGCCAGCAGCCAAGTCACCGGGGATACGCAGTATTTT
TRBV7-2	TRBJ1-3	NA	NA	CASSLVSSGRNTIYF	TGTGCCAGCAGCTTAGTCAGTTCAGGGCGGAACACCATATATTTT
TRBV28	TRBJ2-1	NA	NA	CASSPGSSYNEQFF	TGTGCCAGCAGTCCAGGCAGCTCCTACAATGAGCAGTTCTTC
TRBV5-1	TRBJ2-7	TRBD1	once	CASSGGTGELYEQYF	TGCGCCAGCAGCGGCGGGACAGGGGAACTCTACGAGCAGTACTTC
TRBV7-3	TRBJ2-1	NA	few	CASSFPQGKQFF	TGTGCCAGCAGCTTCCCCCAGGGAAAGCAGTTCTTC
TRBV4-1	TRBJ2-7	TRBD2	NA	CASSLPASGMREQYF	TGCGCCAGCAGTCTCCCGGCTAGCGGAATGAGAGAGCAGTACTTC
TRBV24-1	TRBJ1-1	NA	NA	CATSDGGNTEAFF	TGTGCCACCAGTGACGGGGGTAACACTGAAGCTTTCTTT
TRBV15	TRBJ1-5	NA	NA	CATSRGRAASNQPQHF	TGTGCCACCAGCAGAGGTCGAGCGGCTAGCAATCAGCCCCAGCATTTT
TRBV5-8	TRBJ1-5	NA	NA	CASSLLRVAWDRHQPQHF	TGTGCCAGCAGCTTGTTGAGGGTCGCTTGGGATCGGCATCAGCCCCAGCATTTT
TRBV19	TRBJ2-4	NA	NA	CASSIAGVQNIQYF	TGTGCCAGTAGTATAGCAGGGGTCCAAAACATTCAGTACTTC
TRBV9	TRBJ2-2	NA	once	CASSVGTANTGELFF	TGTGCCAGCAGCGTAGGGACAGCGAACACCGGGGAGCTGTTTTTT
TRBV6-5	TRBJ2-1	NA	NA	CASSRLSEQFF	TGTGCCAGCAGTCGACTTAGTGAGCAGTTCTTC
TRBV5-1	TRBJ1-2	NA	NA	CASSTNNYGYTF	TGCGCCAGCAGCACAAACAACTATGGCTACACCTTC
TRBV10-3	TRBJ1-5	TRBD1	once	CAISEGQGGQPQHF	TGTGCCATCAGTGAGGGACAGGGCGGTCAGCCCCAGCATTTT
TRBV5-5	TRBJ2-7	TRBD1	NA	CASSSDGTGYEQYF	TGTGCCAGCAGCTCGGACGGGACAGGGTACGAGCAGTACTTC
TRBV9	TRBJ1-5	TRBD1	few	CASSGGTGVGQPQHF	TGTGCCAGCAGCGGCGGGACAGGGGTGGGACAGCCCCAGCATTTT
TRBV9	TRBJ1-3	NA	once	CASWRGNTIYF	TGTGCCAGCTGGAGAGGAAACACCATATATTTT
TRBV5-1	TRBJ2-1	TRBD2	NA	CASSFSGRINEQFF	TGCGCCAGCAGCTTTAGCGGGAGGATCAATGAGCAGTTCTTC
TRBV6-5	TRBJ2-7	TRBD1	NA	CASSLTGDILDEQYF	TGTGCCAGCAGCCTGACAGGGGATATTCTCGACGAGCAGTACTTC
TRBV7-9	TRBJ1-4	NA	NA	CASSPIGTTNEKLFF	TGTGCCAGCAGCCCCATCGGTACAACTAATGAAAAACTGTTTTTT
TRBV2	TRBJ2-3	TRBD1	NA	CASSDRARTDTQYF	TGTGCCAGCAGCGACAGGGCTAGGACAGATACGCAGTATTTT
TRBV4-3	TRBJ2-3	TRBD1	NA	CASSQGQGITDTQYF	TGCGCCAGCAGCCAAGGACAGGGCATAACAGATACGCAGTATTTT
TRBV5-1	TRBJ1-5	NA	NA	CASSRGPGNNQPQHF	TGCGCCAGCAGCAGAGGACCCGGGAACAATCAGCCCCAGCATTTT
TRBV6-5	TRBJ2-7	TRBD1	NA	CASFAGTGNYEQYF	TGTGCCTCATTTGCCGGGACAGGAAACTACGAGCAGTACTTC
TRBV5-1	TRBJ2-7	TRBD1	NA	CASSLGQAPEEQYF	TGCGCCAGCAGCCTCGGACAGGCCCCTGAAGAGCAGTACTTC
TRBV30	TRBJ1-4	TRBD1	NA	CAWSPGQWREKLFF	TGTGCCTGGAGCCCGGGACAGTGGCGTGAAAAACTGTTTTTT
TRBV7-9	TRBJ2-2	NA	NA	CASSLTRGNTGELFF	TGTGCCAGCAGCTTAACTCGGGGAAACACCGGGGAGCTGTTTTTT
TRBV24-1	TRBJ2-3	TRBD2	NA	CATSEDLAGVSIRADTQYF	TGTGCCACCAGTGAGGACCTAGCGGGAGTAAGCATTAGGGCAGATACGCAGTATTTT
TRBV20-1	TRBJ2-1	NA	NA	CSASSRAGDNEQFF	TGCAGTGCTAGTTCGAGAGCTGGTGACAATGAGCAGTTCTTC
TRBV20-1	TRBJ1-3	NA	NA	CSASPNTGNTIYF	TGCAGTGCTAGTCCGAACACTGGAAACACCATATATTTT
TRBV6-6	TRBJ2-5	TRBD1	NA	CASSNRDRPRETQYF	TGTGCCAGCTCAAATCGGGACAGGCCAAGGGAGACCCAGTACTTC